The source of this TCR beta chain is a study of cytomegalovirus exposure and HLA in healthy donors. Germline CDR1 SGDLS, CDR2 YYNGEE. The CDR3 sequence is 14 residues long. Trimming left V 0 bases short and J 3 bases short, with 8 bases between. Notes on this clone: The antigen is not known.

PCR used 60 Vbeta primers and 13 Jbeta primers. Measured with immunoSEQ multiplex PCR; TCRdb has only the in-frame clones, and not every one. The profile shows fewer than 75,000 clones, around 85% of them singletons. Study conclusions and caveats: The study recorded over 150 TCR beta chains that were cytomegalovirus-associated. Prior analysis indicated that the majority of TCR beta V segments exhibited productivity approximately 87% or approximately 30% of the time. When a later analysis compared HLA-associated TCR beta chains with equally common others, the HLA-associated chains turned out to be more clonally expanded and to have lower generation probabilities. In a later analysis, specific HLA alleles were associated with more than 15,000 TCR beta sequences at a 0.05 false discovery rate.

This sequence originates from a woman in her twenties or thirties in good health and CMV-seronegative. Sequencing was performed on PBMCs. The V and J genes are TRBV9 and TRBJ2-3, with a tentative D call TRBD1 (5 bases). The CDR3 bases are TGTGCCAGCAGCGTAGCCCAGGGAACAGATACGCAGTATTTT. The encoded protein is CASSVAQGTDTQYF. Full variable domain (missing parts from reference TRBV9 and TRBJ2-3): DSGVTQTPKHLITATGQRVTLRCSPRSGDLSVYWYQQSLDQGLQFLIQYYNGEERAKGNILERFSAQQFPDLHSELNLSSLELGDSALYFCASSVAQGTDTQYFGPGTRLTVL.